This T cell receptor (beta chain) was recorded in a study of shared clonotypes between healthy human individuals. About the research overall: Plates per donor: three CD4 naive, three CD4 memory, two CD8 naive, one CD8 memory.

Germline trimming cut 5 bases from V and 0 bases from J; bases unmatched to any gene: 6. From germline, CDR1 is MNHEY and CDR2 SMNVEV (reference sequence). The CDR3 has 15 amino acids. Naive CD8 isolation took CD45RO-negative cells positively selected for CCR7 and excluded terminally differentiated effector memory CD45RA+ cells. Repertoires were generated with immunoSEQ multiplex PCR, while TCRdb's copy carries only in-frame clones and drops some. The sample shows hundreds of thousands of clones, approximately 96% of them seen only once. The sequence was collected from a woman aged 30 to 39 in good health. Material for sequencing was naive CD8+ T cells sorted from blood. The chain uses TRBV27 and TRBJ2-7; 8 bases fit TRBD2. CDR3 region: CASSQAGVYSYEQYF. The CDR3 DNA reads TGTGCCAGCAGTCAAGCGGGAGTTTACTCCTACGAGCAGTACTTC.